This is a list of T cell receptor beta chains from one sample in a study of blood T cell repertoires in COVID-19. Sequenced by immunoSEQ multiplex PCR; TCRdb stores in-frame clones only, minus some. The sample has approximately 88,000 clones; about 80% are singletons. The sample taken for sequencing was peripheral blood. The source is a woman over 75 with acute or convalescent COVID-19. CDR3s include the opening cysteine and the closing phenylalanine or tryptophan. A D gene is named only where the DNA matches it firmly. Clone size is not always given. Where it is, it says once, few, many or a class for expanded clones.

DNA: TGTGCCAGCTCACCCGATTCCCGAGGCGCCTATAATTCACCCCTCCACTTT; CDR3: CASSPDSRGAYNSPLHF; V: TRBV18; size: few; J: TRBJ1-6; D: NA
DNA: TGTGCCAGCAGTCATTTAGCGGGAAAAGAGACCCAGTACTTC; CDR3: CASSHLAGKETQYF; V: TRBV6-5; size: NA; J: TRBJ2-5; D: TRBD2
DNA: TGCGCCAGCAGCTCGGGACTAGCGGGGGGGCGAGCCACCGGGGAGCTGTTTTTT; CDR3: CASSSGLAGGRATGELFF; V: TRBV5-1; size: NA; J: TRBJ2-2; D: TRBD2
DNA: TGTGCCAGCTCATCTTACACTAGCGCCCGCACAGATACGCAGTATTTT; CDR3: CASSSYTSARTDTQYF; V: TRBV18; size: NA; J: TRBJ2-3; D: TRBD2
DNA: TGTGCCAGCAGTCATGATCAGCCCCAGCATTTT; CDR3: CASSHDQPQHF; V: TRBV28; size: NA; J: TRBJ1-5; D: NA
DNA: TGTGCCACCAGCAGAGCCGGGACAGCTACCTACGAGCAGTACTTC; CDR3: CATSRAGTATYEQYF; V: TRBV15; size: NA; J: TRBJ2-7; D: TRBD1
DNA: TGTGCCAGCACAAAGAGGAGCTCCTATAATTCACCCCTCCACTTT; CDR3: CASTKRSSYNSPLHF; V: TRBV3-1/TRBV3-2; size: NA; J: TRBJ1-6; D: NA
DNA: TGTGCCAGCAGAGGACAGGCCGGAGGCACCATATATTTT; CDR3: CASRGQAGGTIYF; V: TRBV2; size: NA; J: TRBJ1-3; D: TRBD1
DNA: TGCGCCAGCAGGTCAGGGGCGAGCACCGGGGAGCTGTTTTTT; CDR3: CASRSGASTGELFF; V: TRBV5-1; size: NA; J: TRBJ2-2; D: NA
DNA: TGTGCCATCAGTGAAAGGCCCCCGGAGGATAGGTCACCCCTCCACTTT; CDR3: CAISERPPEDRSPLHF; V: TRBV10-3; size: few; J: TRBJ1-6; D: NA
DNA: TGTGCCAGCAGCATAGACCGCCGGGGCTACACCTTC; CDR3: CASSIDRRGYTF; V: TRBV7-2; size: NA; J: TRBJ1-2; D: NA
DNA: TGCGCCAGCAGCCGCACCGGGACAGGCGTTAACACTGAAGCTTTCTTT; CDR3: CASSRTGTGVNTEAFF; V: TRBV4-1; size: few; J: TRBJ1-1; D: TRBD1
DNA: TGTGCCAGCACTGGGAGCTCCTATAATTCACCCCTCCACTTT; CDR3: CASTGSSYNSPLHF; V: TRBV6-5; size: NA; J: TRBJ1-6; D: NA
DNA: TGTGCCAGCAGCCAAGCTTCTAGCCCCTCCTACAATGAGCAGTTCTTC; CDR3: CASSQASSPSYNEQFF; V: TRBV3-1/TRBV3-2; size: NA; J: TRBJ2-1; D: NA
DNA: TGCAGCGTACAAAAGAACACTGAAGCTTTCTTT; CDR3: CSVQKNTEAFF; V: TRBV29-1; size: NA; J: TRBJ1-1; D: NA
DNA: TGTGCCAGCAGCTCCCATGTCCTAGCGGGATGGGGTGATACGCAGTATTTT; CDR3: CASSSHVLAGWGDTQYF; V: TRBV5-5; size: NA; J: TRBJ2-3; D: TRBD2
DNA: TGTGCCAGCAGCTTCTCCGGGAGCGAAGAGACCCAGTACTTC; CDR3: CASSFSGSEETQYF; V: TRBV11-3; size: NA; J: TRBJ2-5; D: NA
DNA: TGTGCCAGCAGCTTAGCGGGCGGGGTTGCTCAGCCCCAGCATTTT; CDR3: CASSLAGGVAQPQHF; V: TRBV7-9; size: once; J: TRBJ1-5; D: NA
DNA: TGTGCCAGCAGCTTTACCCGGCATCCTAGTGCGCTAGCCAAAAACATTCAGTACTTC; CDR3: CASSFTRHPSALAKNIQYF; V: TRBV7-9; size: NA; J: TRBJ2-4; D: NA
DNA: TGTGCCAGCAGGGTAGCTAGTAATGAGCAGTTCTTC; CDR3: CASRVASNEQFF; V: TRBV7-9; size: NA; J: TRBJ2-1; D: NA
DNA: TGTGCCAGCAGTTACCAATTCACAGATACGCAGTATTTT; CDR3: CASSYQFTDTQYF; V: TRBV6-5; size: few; J: TRBJ2-3; D: NA
DNA: TGTGCCAGCAGCTTAGATGGTGGGACAGGGGGCTATGGCTACACCTTC; CDR3: CASSLDGGTGGYGYTF; V: TRBV11-2; size: NA; J: TRBJ1-2; D: TRBD1
DNA: TGTGCCTACAGGGGGAGCATGAACACTGAAGCTTTCTTT; CDR3: CAYRGSMNTEAFF; V: TRBV30; size: once; J: TRBJ1-1; D: TRBD1
DNA: TGTGCCAGCAGTTCACGAGGGACTAGCCAGTTCTTC; CDR3: CASSSRGTSQFF; V: TRBV2; size: NA; J: TRBJ2-1; D: TRBD2
DNA: TGTGCCAGCAGCTTTACAGGGAACACTGAAGCTTTCTTT; CDR3: CASSFTGNTEAFF; V: TRBV5-6; size: NA; J: TRBJ1-1; D: NA
DNA: TGTGCCAGCAGCCTCGGGACTAGCGGGAGGGCAGAAGATACGCAGTATTTT; CDR3: CASSLGTSGRAEDTQYF; V: TRBV4-2; size: NA; J: TRBJ2-3; D: TRBD2
DNA: TGTGCCAGCAGCTTAGCGGGATCCGAATACGAGCAGTACTTC; CDR3: CASSLAGSEYEQYF; V: TRBV13; size: NA; J: TRBJ2-7; D: NA
DNA: TGTGCCAGCAGTGAGATCCCAGGGTATTCACCCCTCCACTTT; CDR3: CASSEIPGYSPLHF; V: TRBV6-1; size: few; J: TRBJ1-6; D: NA
DNA: TGTGCCAGCAGCCAATCTGAGGGGAACACTGAAGCTTTCTTT; CDR3: CASSQSEGNTEAFF; V: TRBV16; size: NA; J: TRBJ1-1; D: NA